The 24 T cell receptor beta chains in this list originate from one sample, sequenced in a study of cytomegalovirus exposure and HLA in healthy donors (TCRdb year 2017). Receptor libraries were prepared by the immunoSEQ multiplex PCR assay. The multiplex PCR relied on a mix of 60 forward primers for TCR Vbeta segments and 13 reverse primers for TCR Jbeta segments. What TCRdb holds here is the immuneACCESS table cut down to in-frame rearrangements. Part of the clones is not present; checked against another copy, under half of the missing clones reflect an unresolved V gene, and the others are unexplained. Present in this sample are under 70,000 clones, 70% of which were seen just once. The ten largest clones take up roughly a fifth of the sample. Sequenced material: PBMCs. The source is a woman aged 55-70 years in good health and CMV-seropositive.

The chain is built from TRBV19 and TRBJ1-2, with D tentatively TRBD1 (6 bases). CDR1 and CDR2 from the germline V gene are LNHDA and SQIVND (reference sequence). Trimming removed 7 bases from V and 4 bases from J, with 19 bases in between. The CDR3 runs to 15 residues. CDR3 nucleotides: TGTGCCAGTACCAGAACCCAGGGGAACGGCTATGGCTACACCTTC. Translated, it gives CASTRTQGNGYGYTF.

This clone was found a few times. The chain combines TRBV25-1 with TRBJ1-1, with TRBD1 matching over 7 bases. V was clipped by 7 bases and J by 4 bases; unmatched bases: 12. CDR3 size: 15 residues. CDR1 is MGHDK and CDR2 is SYGVNS in the germline V gene. CDR3 in amino acids: CASTGRDSYATEAFF. The CDR3, as DNA: TGTGCCAGCACCGGGAGGGACAGTTATGCCACTGAAGCTTTCTTT. The entire variable domain, with the rest obtained from reference TRBV25-1 and TRBJ1-1, is as follows: EADIYQTPRYLVIGTGKKITLECSQTMGHDKMYWYQQDPGMELHLIHYSYGVNSTEKGDLSSESTVSRIRTEHFPLTLESARPSHTSQYLCASTGRDSYATEAFFGQGTRLTVV.

The chain is built from TRBV27 and TRBJ2-5; 7 positions match TRBD2. This CDR3 has 15 amino acids. Germline V gene sequence: CDR1 MNHEY, CDR2 SMNVEV (reference sequence). V lost 8 bases to trimming and J lost 2 bases; unmatched junction nucleotides: 11. As DNA, the CDR3 is TGTGCCAGCCTTGCGGGGAGGGGCCCACAAGAGACCCAGTACTTC. Protein product: CASLAGRGPQETQYF.

The V and J genes are TRBV6-1 and TRBJ2-5, with 7 bases matching TRBD1. The J call is doubtful: the DNA matches TRBJ2-7 better. The CDR3 contains 14 residues. The germline gives CDR1 MNHNS, CDR2 SASEGT. The chain's CDR3 is CASSEGQPHYEQYF. The CDR3 DNA follows: TGTGCCAGCAGTGAGGGACAGCCACACTACGAGCAGTACTTC.

The rearrangement links TRBV5-1 to TRBJ2-7; 9 nucleotides match TRBD1. J lost 8 bases, V lost 0 bases, and 12 bases had no gene match. CDR1 is SGHRS and CDR2 is YFSETQ in the germline V gene. The CDR3 extends over 16 amino acids. This chain's CDR3 is CASSLVTGGLLRKQYF. The CDR3 DNA is TGCGCCAGCAGCTTGGTGACAGGGGGTCTCCTACGGAAGCAGTACTTC.

This chain joins TRBV18 and TRBJ1-2; a weak D match, TRBD1 (6 bases). This CDR3 contains 13 residues. V was clipped by 5 bases and J by 4 bases, with 11 bases between them. Germline values: CDR1 KGHSH, CDR2 LQKENI. This chain's CDR3 is CASSWGRSYGYTF. CDR3 coding DNA: TGTGCCAGCTCATGGGGGCGCAGCTATGGCTACACCTTC.

The chain's CDR3 is CASSPGDNLFYGYTF. CDR3 sequence (DNA): TGTGCCAGCAGCCCGGGAGATAACCTCTTCTATGGCTACACCTTC. V is TRBV6-5 and J is TRBJ1-2; no clear D. Trimming left V 6 bases short and J 4 bases short, with 18 bases between. From germline, CDR1 is MNHEY and CDR2 SVGAGI. CDR3 length: 15 residues.

The chain employs TRBV30 and TRBJ1-1, with 9 bases matching TRBD1. CDR3 length equals 13 residues. The junction had 6 bases not matched to a gene; V was cut back by 3 bases and J by 7 bases. CDR1 is GTSNPN, CDR2 SVGIG, per germline (reference sequence). CDR3 bases: TGTGCCTGGAGGGAACAGGGGGCGGGTGAAGCTTTCTTT. Protein sequence: CAWREQGAGEAFF.

This clone was observed a few times. The rearrangement links TRBV28 to TRBJ1-3; 9 bases fit TRBD1. Germline CDR1 reads MDHEN; CDR2 reads SYDVKM. Trimming removed 6 bases from V and 0 bases from J; junction bases left unmatched: 3. This CDR3 comprises 15 residues. DNA of the CDR3: TGTGCCAGCAGCGAGACAGGGGGCTCTGGAAACACCATATATTTT. It specifies CASSETGGSGNTIYF.

The chain links TRBV13 to TRBJ2-2; 12 bases are shared with TRBD1. This CDR3 contains 17 residues. With V trimmed by 3 bases and J by 6 bases, 8 bases remained unmatched. CDR1 is PRHDT, CDR2 FYEKMQ, per germline (reference sequence). In DNA, the CDR3 is TGTGCCAGCAGCTTTTACCCGGGACAGGGGGCAGCCGGGGAGCTGTTTTTT. Protein product: CASSFYPGQGAAGELFF.

The chain is built from TRBV6-5 and TRBJ1-2; tentatively, D is TRBD1 (5 bases). V gave up 5 bases and J gave up 1 base, with 11 bases separating them. The V gene's germline CDR1 is MNHEY and CDR2 SVGAGI. The CDR3 runs 14 residues. Here the CDR3 DNA reads TGTGCCAGCAGTCCTGACGGGGGTAACTATGGCTACACCTTC. This codes for CASSPDGGNYGYTF.

The J gene is TRBJ1-1, the V gene TRBV7-2, with 10 bases that match TRBD1. The germline V gene encodes CDR1 SGHTA and CDR2 FQGNSA. The V segment lost 5 bases and the J segment 6 bases; nucleotides outside the gene matches: 9. The CDR3 totals 15 residues. This chain's CDR3 is CASSPGQGRPAEAFF. CDR3 bases: TGTGCCAGCAGCCCGGGACAGGGGCGCCCCGCTGAAGCTTTCTTT.

The rearrangement links TRBV4-3 to TRBJ1-2; 11 bases are shared with TRBD1. This CDR3 comprises 19 residues. V lost 4 bases and J lost 1; bases outside the gene matches: 14. Germline loops: CDR1 LGHNA, CDR2 YSLEER. Written as DNA, the CDR3 is TGCGCCAGCAGCCCATTGGACAGGGGGCCGGACCTTCTTAACTATGGCTACACCTTC. This gives the protein CASSPLDRGPDLLNYGYTF.

The count of this clone is one. The CDR3 region has the DNA TGTGCCTGGACAGGGGCCTCGTCCTACGAGCAGTACTTC. Amino acid sequence: CAWTGASSYEQYF. The genes are TRBV30 and TRBJ2-7; D possibly corresponds to TRBD1 (6 bases). The CDR3 loop spans 13 amino acids. Trimming shortened V by 4 bases and J by 1 base, and 11 bases separated the two germline ends. CDR1 is GTSNPN and CDR2 is SVGIG in the germline V gene (reference sequence).

The chain recombines TRBV5-1 with TRBJ2-5; 9 bases line up with TRBD1. V shed 0 bases and J 6 bases; nucleotides not matched to a gene: 6. CDR3 length: 15 residues. CDR1 is SGHRS, CDR2 YFSETQ, per germline. The CDR3 nucleotides read TGCGCCAGCAGCTTGGACGGGGACAGGGCTCAGACCCAGTACTTC. Translated: CASSLDGDRAQTQYF.

This clone came up a few times. The CDR3 DNA sequence: TGCGCCAGCAGCTTGGATCCAGGGTCGGCAACTAATGAAAAACTGTTTTTT. Protein product: CASSLDPGSATNEKLFF. This chain links TRBV5-1 with TRBJ1-4, with a possible D match to TRBD1 (5 bases). V dropped 0 bases and J dropped 0 bases, with 12 bases sitting between them. Germline lookup yields CDR1 SGHRS and CDR2 YFSETQ. The CDR3 contains 17 residues.

On this clone itself: Given a much more abundant clone one base away, this may be a read error. V and J are TRBV5-4 and TRBJ2-3; TRBD2 aligns across 9 bases. Germline CDR1 is SGHNT and CDR2 is YYREEE (reference sequence). V lost 3 bases to trimming and J lost 2 bases; unmatched junction nucleotides: 1. This CDR3 has 14 amino acids. The CDR3 is CASSSGLATDTQYF. CDR3 DNA: TGTGCCAGCAGCTCGGGACTAGCCACAGATACGCAGTATTTT.

The V call is TRBV6-1, the J call TRBJ1-6; D gene uncertain. The CDR3 is made up of 15 amino acids. From germline, CDR1 is MNHNS and CDR2 SASEGT. Between the trimmed V and J ends, which lost 2 bases and 9 bases, there was a span of 14 bases. The CDR3 bases are TGTGCCAGCAGTGAATGGGAGGGTCAGGTTTCACCCCTCCACTTT. It specifies CASSEWEGQVSPLHF.

This CDR3 is CASSYSQVLPYEQYF. Here the CDR3 DNA reads TGTGCCAGCAGTTACTCTCAGGTCCTACCCTACGAGCAGTACTTC. The chain employs TRBV6-6 and TRBJ2-7; D not resolved. V lost 0 bases to trimming and J lost 2 bases, with 11 bases between them. This CDR3 has 15 amino acids. Germline CDR1 MNHNY, CDR2 SVGAGI (reference sequence).

This chain uses TRBV5-6 with TRBJ1-1; the D is unclear. This CDR3 is built from 12 residues. The V gene lost 0 bases and the J gene lost 4 bases, with 4 bases spanning the gap. Germline V gene lookup returns CDR1 SGHDT and CDR2 YYEEEE. CDR3 DNA: TGTGCCAGCAGCTTGGTATTCACTGAAGCTTTCTTT. Protein sequence: CASSLVFTEAFF.

The chain has TRBV5-1 and TRBJ1-2; 7 positions match TRBD1. The germline V gene encodes CDR1 SGHRS and CDR2 YFSETQ. V lost 4 bases, J lost 3 bases, and 3 bases stayed unmatched. There are 13 residues in the CDR3. CDR3 amino acids: CASSQQGYYGYTF. The CDR3 DNA reads TGCGCCAGCAGCCAACAGGGGTACTATGGCTACACCTTC.

This chain connects TRBV5-1 to TRBJ1-1; D possibly corresponds to TRBD1 (6 bases). This CDR3 spans 17 amino acids. The germline gives CDR1 SGHRS, CDR2 YFSETQ. The V end lost 3 bases, the J end lost 4 bases, and 22 bases lay between the germline ends. CDR3 sequence (DNA): TGCGCCAGCAGCTGGTTTAACCCACAGGGAGGGAGCACTGAAGCTTTCTTT. Translated: CASSWFNPQGGSTEAFF.

The CDR3 loop reads CASSQVSGGTDTQYF. CDR3 sequence (DNA): TGCGCCAGCAGCCAAGTAAGCGGGGGGACAGATACGCAGTATTTT. The chain joins TRBV4-1 to TRBJ2-3; 9 bases align to TRBD2. The V and J ends lost 1 base and 3 bases, in that order; junction bases with no gene match: 2. Germline V lookup: CDR1 MGHRA, CDR2 YSYEKL. The CDR3 spans 15 residues.

V gene TRBV2 combines with J gene TRBJ2-7; 7 bases fit TRBD1. The CDR3 is made up of 13 amino acids. V was clipped by 4 bases and J by 12 bases; unmatched bases: 12. CDR1 SNHLY and CDR2 FYNNEI come from the germline V gene. CDR3 DNA sequence: TGTGCCAGCAGTGGACAGGGAGACAGGCATCGGTACTTC. Protein: CASSGQGDRHRYF.